This T cell receptor beta chain came from a study of blood T cell repertoires in COVID-19. Turning to the study itself: Nucleic acid was either cDNA or gDNA, and it came from T cells, B-cell-depleted T cells, or PBMCs.

The CDR3 sequence is 14 residues long. The germline gives CDR1 SEHNR, CDR2 FQNEAQ (reference sequence). The V and J ends lost 3 bases and 6 bases, in that order; junction bases with no gene match: 8. Study processing details: Estimation of nucleated cell counts relied on the amplification of reference gene primers. Assay: immunoSEQ multiplex PCR; the TCRdb copy retains only in-frame clones and omits some. Clone size and V and J calls were adopted from that table, with D and trimming inferred from the DNA. The repertoire consists of over 200,000 clones, with 82% occurring once and the leading ten covering roughly 15%. Clinical history reported by participants formed the basis on which cohorts were assigned. Cohort 3 recovered donors had two negative PCRs, clearance, or symptom resolution.

The receptor was isolated from a man in his forties or fifties who had recovered from COVID-19. This chain connects TRBV7-9 to TRBJ2-7; the match to TRBD2 covers 7 bases. The specimen sequenced was PBMCs or T cells enriched from blood (not recorded which). The CDR3 sequence: CASSFGLVGGEQYF. CDR3 sequence (DNA): TGTGCCAGCAGCTTCGGACTAGTTGGAGGCGAGCAGTACTTC.